This T cell receptor (beta chain) was recorded in a study of blood T cell repertoires in COVID-19. Study-wide context: Samples taken during acute and convalescent COVID-19 were collected in the United States, Italy and Spain. T cells, B-cell-depleted T cells, or PBMCs provided the cDNA or gDNA that served as material.

Enrolment of Seattle patients took place during active infection, and they were followed longitudinally. In the original workflow: For nucleated cells, counts were estimated from reference gene primer amplification. Sequenced by immunoSEQ multiplex PCR; TCRdb stores in-frame clones only, minus some. D and trimming come from the DNA, and the V and J calls and clone size come from that table. The data show fewer than 250,000 clones, approximately 90% seen once. This CDR3 has 16 amino acids. Germline assignment: CDR1 SGDLS and CDR2 YYNGEE. Trimming at V came to 3 bases and at J to 2 bases, leaving 4 bases not matched to a gene.

V gene TRBV9 combines with J gene TRBJ2-1, with 11 bases fitting TRBD2. This clonotype was obtained from a man aged 60 to 69 with COVID-19, enrolled during active disease. Sequenced: peripheral blood. Here the CDR3 DNA reads TGTGCCAGCAGCGCGACTAGCGGGGTTACCTACAATGAGCAGTTCTTC. Encoded protein: CASSATSGVTYNEQFF.